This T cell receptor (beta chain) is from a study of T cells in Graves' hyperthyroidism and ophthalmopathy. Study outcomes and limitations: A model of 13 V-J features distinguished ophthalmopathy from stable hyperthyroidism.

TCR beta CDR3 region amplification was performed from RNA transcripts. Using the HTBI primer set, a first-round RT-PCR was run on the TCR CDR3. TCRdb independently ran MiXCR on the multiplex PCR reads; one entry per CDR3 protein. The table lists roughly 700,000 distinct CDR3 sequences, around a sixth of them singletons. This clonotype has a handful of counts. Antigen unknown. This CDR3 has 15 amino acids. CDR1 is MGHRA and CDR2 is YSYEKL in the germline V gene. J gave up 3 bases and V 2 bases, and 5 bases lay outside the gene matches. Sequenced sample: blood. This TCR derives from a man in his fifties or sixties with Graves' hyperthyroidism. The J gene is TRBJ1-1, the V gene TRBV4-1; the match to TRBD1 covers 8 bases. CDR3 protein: CASSQSQGADTEAFF. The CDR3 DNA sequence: TGCGCCAGCAGCCAAAGTCAGGGGGCAGACACTGAAGCTTTCTTT.